Listed below are T cell receptor beta chains from one sample, sequenced in a study of cytomegalovirus exposure and HLA in healthy donors. Profiling relied on immunoSEQ multiplex PCR, and the TCRdb table lists in-frame clones only, not all of them. The table records about 120,000 clones, around 77% of them present only once. The sample was PBMCs. Every receptor here comes from a man between 40 and 49 years old in good health and CMV-seropositive. The CDR3 runs from the conserved cysteine through the conserved F or W.

>TRBJ1-6|TRBV4-3
CASSQDRGSSNSPLHF
>TRBJ2-2|TRBV7-9
CASSLATGARTGELFF
>TRBJ2-7|TRBV5-4
CASSLARSAGQPYEQYF
>TRBJ1-1|TRBV5-4
CASSQGGVKAFF
>TRBJ1-5|TRBV10-3
CAISEQGNQPQHF
>TRBJ1-6|TRBV7-8
CASSQNLAGVSNSPLHF
>TRBJ1-2|TRBV7-2
CASSPLGRGAGGYTF
>TRBJ1-5|TRBV25-1
CASGDRLGQPQHF
>TRBJ2-7|TRBV28
CASSLSPTQREQYF
>TRBJ1-6|TRBV19
CASSTWDRGRGPLHF
>TRBJ2-2|TRBV25-1
CASSEMENAGELFF
>TRBJ1-6|TRBV7-9
CASSTRDTFNSPLHF
>TRBJ1-1|TRBV5-1
CASSLAGMGSTEAFF
>TRBJ2-7|TRBV30
CAWGTRYEQYF
>TRBJ2-7|TRBV28
CASSLFQGGYEQYF
>TRBJ1-2|TRBV5-4
CASENKDRYYGYTF
>TRBJ2-3|TRBV6-4
CASSVLAGETDTQYF
>TRBJ2-3|TRBV5-1
CASSLALVADTQYF
>TRBJ1-5|TRBV28
CASSRPGRGRGNQPQHF
>TRBJ1-1|TRBV7-2
CASSLNSLRPEAFF
>TRBJ1-2|TRBV28
CASRRTGANYGYTF
>TRBJ1-2|TRBV7-9
CASSLAGQRPNYGYTF
>TRBJ1-1|TRBV7-9
CASNKPGSSTEAFF
>TRBJ2-6|TRBV5-6
CASSLNRGVETSGANGLTF
>TRBJ1-6|TRBV11-2
CASSYLSSPLHF
>TRBJ2-3|TRBV5-1
CASSLQGASTDTQYF
>TRBJ2-2|TRBV4-3
CASSQGLFSVADTGELFF
>TRBJ2-6|TRBV11-2
CASSTLASGASGANVLTF
>TRBJ2-1|TRBV5-1
CASSFRDNEQFF
>TRBJ1-1|TRBV5-6
CASSLLGGRENTEAFF
>TRBJ2-5|TRBV6-1
CASRTLRAGQETQYF
>TRBJ2-2|TRBV7-9
CASRWAEGELFF
>TRBJ2-3|TRBV7-2
CASSLLGGGPSTDTQYF
>TRBJ1-5|TRBV12-2
CASRPEEFNQPQHF
>TRBJ1-3|TRBV4-1
CASSQVDRGYSGNTIYF
>TRBJ1-2|TRBV13
CASSSGQEKMYGYTF
>TRBJ1-1|TRBV6-6
CASSYSTGSTEAFF